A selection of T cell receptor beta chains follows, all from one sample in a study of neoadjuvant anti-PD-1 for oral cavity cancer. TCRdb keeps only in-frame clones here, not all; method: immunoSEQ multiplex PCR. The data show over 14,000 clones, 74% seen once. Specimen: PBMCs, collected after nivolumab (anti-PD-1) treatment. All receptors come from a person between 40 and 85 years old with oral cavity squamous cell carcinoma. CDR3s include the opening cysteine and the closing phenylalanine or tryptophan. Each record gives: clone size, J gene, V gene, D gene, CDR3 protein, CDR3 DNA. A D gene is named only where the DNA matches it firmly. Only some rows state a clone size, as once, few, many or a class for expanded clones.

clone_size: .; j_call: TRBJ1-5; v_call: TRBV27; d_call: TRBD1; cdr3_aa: CASSLGTGNQPQHF; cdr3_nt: TGTGCCAGCAGTTTAGGGACAGGGAATCAGCCCCAGCATTTT
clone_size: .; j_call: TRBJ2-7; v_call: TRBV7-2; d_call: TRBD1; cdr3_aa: CASSPSIGTGGYEQYF; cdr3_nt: TGTGCCAGCAGCCCGTCCATTGGGACAGGGGGGTACGAGCAGTACTTC
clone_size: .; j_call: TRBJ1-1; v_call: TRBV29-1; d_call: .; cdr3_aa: CSVEGGGLSGETEAFF; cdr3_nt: TGCAGCGTTGAAGGGGGGGGGCTAAGTGGAGAAACTGAAGCTTTCTTT
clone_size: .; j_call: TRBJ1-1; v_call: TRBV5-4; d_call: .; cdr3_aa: CASSVLLNTEAFF; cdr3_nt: TGTGCCAGCAGCGTCCTATTGAACACTGAAGCTTTCTTT
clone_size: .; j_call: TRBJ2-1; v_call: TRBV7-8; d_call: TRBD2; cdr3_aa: CASTPGLAGAPGSYNEQFF; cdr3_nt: TGTGCCAGCACTCCCGGACTAGCGGGAGCCCCCGGCTCCTACAATGAGCAGTTCTTC
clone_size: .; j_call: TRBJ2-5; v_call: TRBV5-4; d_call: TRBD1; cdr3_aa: CASSSRTGGGVETQYF; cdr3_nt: TGTGCCAGCAGCTCCCGGACAGGGGGAGGAGTAGAGACCCAGTACTTC
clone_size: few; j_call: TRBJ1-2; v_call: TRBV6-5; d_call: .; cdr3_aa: CASSYSQGRGGYTF; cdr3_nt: TGTGCCAGCAGTTACAGCCAGGGCCGGGGTGGCTACACCTTC
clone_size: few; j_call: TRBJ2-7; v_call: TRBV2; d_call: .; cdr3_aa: CASSAGTSYEQYF; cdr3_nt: TGTGCCAGCAGCGCCGGGACATCCTACGAGCAGTACTTC
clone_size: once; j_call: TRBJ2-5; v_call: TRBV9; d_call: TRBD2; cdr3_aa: CASSVSAGGVQETQYF; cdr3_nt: TGTGCCAGCAGCGTCTCGGCCGGGGGGGTTCAAGAGACCCAGTACTTC
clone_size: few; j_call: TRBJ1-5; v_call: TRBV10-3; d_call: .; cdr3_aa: CAISESGGSSNQPQHF; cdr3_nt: TGTGCCATCAGTGAGTCGGGGGGGTCTAGCAATCAGCCCCAGCATTTT
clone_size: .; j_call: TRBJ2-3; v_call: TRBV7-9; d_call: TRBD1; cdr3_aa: CASSPGQGRTDTQYF; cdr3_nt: TGTGCCAGCAGTCCCGGACAGGGCCGCACAGATACGCAGTATTTT
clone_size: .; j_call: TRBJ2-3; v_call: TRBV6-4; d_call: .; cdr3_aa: CASSPGLNTDTQYF; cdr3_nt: TGTGCCAGCAGCCCGGGACTGAACACAGATACGCAGTATTTT
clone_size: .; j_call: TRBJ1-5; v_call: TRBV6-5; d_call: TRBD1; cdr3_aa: CASRGQGFNQPQHF; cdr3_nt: TGTGCCAGCAGAGGACAGGGGTTCAATCAGCCCCAGCATTTT
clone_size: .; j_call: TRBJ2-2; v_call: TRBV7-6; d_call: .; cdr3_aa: CASRVGGANTGELFF; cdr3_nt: TGTGCCAGCAGGGTTGGCGGAGCGAACACCGGGGAGCTGTTTTTT
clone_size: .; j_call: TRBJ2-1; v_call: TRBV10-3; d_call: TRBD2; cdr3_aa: CAISEAGDYNEQFF; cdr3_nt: TGTGCCATCAGTGAAGCGGGGGACTACAATGAGCAGTTCTTC
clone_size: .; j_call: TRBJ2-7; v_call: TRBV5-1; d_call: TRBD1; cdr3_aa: CASSLAPTGEAYEQYF; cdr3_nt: TGCGCCAGCAGCTTGGCCCCGACAGGGGAGGCGTACGAGCAGTACTTC
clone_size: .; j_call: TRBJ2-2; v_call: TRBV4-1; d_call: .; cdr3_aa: CASSRPIPGELFF; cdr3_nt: TGCGCCAGCAGCCGCCCTATACCCGGGGAGCTGTTTTTT
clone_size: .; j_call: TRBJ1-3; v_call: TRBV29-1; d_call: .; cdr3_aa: CSVRQSGNTIYF; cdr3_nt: TGCAGCGTGAGACAGTCTGGAAACACCATATATTTT
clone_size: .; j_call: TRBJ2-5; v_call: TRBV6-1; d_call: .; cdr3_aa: CASTRLAQETQYF; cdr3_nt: TGTGCCAGCACCCGACTGGCTCAAGAGACCCAGTACTTC
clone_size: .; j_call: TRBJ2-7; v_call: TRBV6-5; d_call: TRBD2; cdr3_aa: CASRLLGGGEQYF; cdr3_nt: TGTGCCAGCCGACTACTTGGGGGGGGCGAGCAGTACTTC
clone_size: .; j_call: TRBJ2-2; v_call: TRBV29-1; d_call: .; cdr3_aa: CSVDRAGQAGELFF; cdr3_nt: TGCAGCGTTGATAGGGCAGGGCAAGCCGGGGAGCTGTTTTTT
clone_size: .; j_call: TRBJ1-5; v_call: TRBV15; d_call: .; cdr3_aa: CATSRNRENQPQHF; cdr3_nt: TGTGCCACCAGCCGAAACAGGGAAAATCAGCCCCAGCATTTT
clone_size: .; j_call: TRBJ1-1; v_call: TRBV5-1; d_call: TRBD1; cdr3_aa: CASSLTGGTEAFF; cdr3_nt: TGCGCCAGCAGCTTGACAGGGGGAACTGAAGCTTTCTTT
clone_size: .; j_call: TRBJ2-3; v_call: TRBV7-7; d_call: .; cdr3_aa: CASSLGQSTDTQYF; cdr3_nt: TGTGCTAGCAGCTTAGGACAGAGCACAGATACGCAGTATTTT
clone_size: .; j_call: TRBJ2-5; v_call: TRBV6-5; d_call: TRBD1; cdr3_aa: CASSHDRGAGTQYF; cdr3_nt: TGTGCCAGCAGCCACGACAGGGGAGCTGGGACCCAGTACTTC
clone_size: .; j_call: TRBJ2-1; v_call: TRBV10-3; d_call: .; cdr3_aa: CAIRDSGNEQFF; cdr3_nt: TGTGCCATCAGGGACAGTGGGAATGAGCAGTTCTTC
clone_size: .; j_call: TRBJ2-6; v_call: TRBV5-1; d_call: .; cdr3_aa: CASSLGQLSSGANVLTF; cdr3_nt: TGCGCCAGCAGCCTTGGACAGCTAAGCTCTGGGGCCAACGTCCTGACTTTC
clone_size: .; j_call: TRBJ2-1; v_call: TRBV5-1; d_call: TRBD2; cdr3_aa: CASSSSNLAGGRNEQFF; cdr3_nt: TGCGCCAGCAGCTCCTCAAATCTAGCGGGAGGGCGGAATGAGCAGTTCTTC
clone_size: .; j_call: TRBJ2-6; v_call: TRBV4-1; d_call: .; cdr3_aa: CASSQDTVSVGTF; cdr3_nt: TGCGCCAGCAGCCAAGATACAGTTTCCGTCGGAACTTTC
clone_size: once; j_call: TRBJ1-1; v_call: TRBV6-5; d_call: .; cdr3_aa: CASSLQGNTEAFF; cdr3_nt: TGTGCCAGCAGTTTACAGGGTAACACTGAAGCTTTCTTT
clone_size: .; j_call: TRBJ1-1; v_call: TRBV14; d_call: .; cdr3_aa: CASSYTANTEAFF; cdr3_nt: TGTGCCAGCTCCTATACAGCGAACACTGAAGCTTTCTTT
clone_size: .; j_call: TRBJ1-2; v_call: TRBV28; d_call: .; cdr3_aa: CASISTTLSYGYTF; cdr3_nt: TGTGCCAGCATATCTACTACATTATCCTATGGCTACACCTTC
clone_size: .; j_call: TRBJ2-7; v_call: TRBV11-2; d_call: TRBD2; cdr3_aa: CASSQDLSGRAAYEQYF; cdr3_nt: TGTGCCAGCAGCCAAGACCTTAGCGGGAGGGCCGCCTACGAGCAGTACTTC
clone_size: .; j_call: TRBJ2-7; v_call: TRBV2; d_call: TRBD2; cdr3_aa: CASSVSGGGLEQYF; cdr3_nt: TGTGCCAGCAGTGTTAGCGGGGGGGGCTTGGAGCAGTACTTC
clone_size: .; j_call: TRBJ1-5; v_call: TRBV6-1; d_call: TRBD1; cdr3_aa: CASSRDRDAPQHF; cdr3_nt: TGTGCCAGCAGCCGGGACAGGGATGCCCCCCAGCATTTT
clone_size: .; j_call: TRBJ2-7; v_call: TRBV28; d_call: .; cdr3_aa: CASSLAHGAYEQYF; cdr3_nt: TGTGCCAGCAGTTTAGCTCATGGGGCGTACGAGCAGTACTTC
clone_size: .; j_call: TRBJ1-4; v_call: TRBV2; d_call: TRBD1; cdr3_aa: CASSLQGAEEKLFF; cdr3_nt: TGTGCCAGCAGTCTACAGGGGGCAGAAGAAAAACTGTTTTTT
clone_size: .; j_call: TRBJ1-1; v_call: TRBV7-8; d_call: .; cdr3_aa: CASSLAITVNTEAFF; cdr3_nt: TGTGCCAGCAGCTTAGCGATTACCGTGAACACTGAAGCTTTCTTT
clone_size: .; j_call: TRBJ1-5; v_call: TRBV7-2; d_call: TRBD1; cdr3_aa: CASSLRDRGQPQHF; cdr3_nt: TGTGCCAGCAGCTTGCGGGACAGGGGTCAGCCCCAGCATTTT
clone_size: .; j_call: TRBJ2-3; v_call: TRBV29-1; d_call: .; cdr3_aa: CSVVPTSDTQYF; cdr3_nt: TGCAGCGTTGTACCCACTTCAGATACGCAGTATTTT